This T cell receptor (beta chain) is from a study of molecular identifiers for immune sequencing clone quantification. Notes on the study in general: Clones with over 20 RNA copies captured over 98% of effector molecules but under 1% of naive ones.

This clonotype was seen ten or more times. No antigen is known for it. TCRdb redid the calling of the PCR reads with MiXCR, one entry per CDR3 protein. The sample lists some 680,000 distinct CDR3 sequences, about 25% occurring once. Sequenced: naive CD8+ T cells from blood, with Jurkat cell RNA spiked in. Subset indicated: FACS-sorted CD8+CD4-CCR7+CD45RA+ naive T cells. This sequence originates from a human donor in good health. Some libraries in this study had Jurkat cell RNA spiked in.

CDR3 sequence reads: CSAPRTGYEQYF. CDR3 in DNA: TGCAGTGCTCCCCGGACAGGCTACGAGCAGTACTTC. The chain carries TRBV20-1 and TRBJ2-7, with 7 bases aligning to TRBD1. Trimming at V came to 5 bases and at J to 3 bases, leaving 4 bases not matched to a gene. Looked up from germline, CDR1 is DFQATT and CDR2 is SNEGSKA (reference sequence). The length of the CDR3 is 12 residues.